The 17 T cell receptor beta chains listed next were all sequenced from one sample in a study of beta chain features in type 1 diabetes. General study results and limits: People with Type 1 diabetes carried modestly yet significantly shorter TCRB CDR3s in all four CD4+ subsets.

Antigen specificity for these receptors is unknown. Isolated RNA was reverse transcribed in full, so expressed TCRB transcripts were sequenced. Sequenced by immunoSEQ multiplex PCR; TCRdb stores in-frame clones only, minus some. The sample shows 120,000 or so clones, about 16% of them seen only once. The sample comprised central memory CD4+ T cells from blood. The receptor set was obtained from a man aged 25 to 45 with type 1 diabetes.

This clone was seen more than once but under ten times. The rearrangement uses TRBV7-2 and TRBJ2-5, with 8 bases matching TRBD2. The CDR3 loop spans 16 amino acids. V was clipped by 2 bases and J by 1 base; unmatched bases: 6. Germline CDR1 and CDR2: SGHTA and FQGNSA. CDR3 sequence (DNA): TGTGCCAGCAGCTTAATGCTGGCGGGGGGCCAAGAGACCCAGTACTTC. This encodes CASSLMLAGGQETQYF.

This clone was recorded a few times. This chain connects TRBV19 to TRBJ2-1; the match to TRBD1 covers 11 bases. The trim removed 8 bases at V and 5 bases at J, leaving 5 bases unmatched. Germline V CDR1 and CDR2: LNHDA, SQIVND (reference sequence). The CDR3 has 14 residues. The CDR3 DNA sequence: TGTGCCAGTGGCCGGACAGGGGGCAACAATGAGCAGTTCTTC. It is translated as CASGRTGGNNEQFF.

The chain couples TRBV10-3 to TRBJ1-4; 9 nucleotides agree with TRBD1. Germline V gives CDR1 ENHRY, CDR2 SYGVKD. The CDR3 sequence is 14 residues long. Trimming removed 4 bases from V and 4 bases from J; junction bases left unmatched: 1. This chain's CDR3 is CAISVDRGNEKLFF. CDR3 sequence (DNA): TGTGCCATCAGTGTGGACAGGGGTAATGAAAAACTGTTTTTT.

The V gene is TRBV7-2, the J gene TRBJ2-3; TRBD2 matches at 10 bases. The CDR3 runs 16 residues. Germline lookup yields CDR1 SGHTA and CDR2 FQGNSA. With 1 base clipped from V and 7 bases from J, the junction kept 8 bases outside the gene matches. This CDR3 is CASSLGASGGSNTQYF. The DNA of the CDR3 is TGTGCCAGCAGCTTAGGGGCTAGCGGGGGTTCAAATACGCAGTATTTT. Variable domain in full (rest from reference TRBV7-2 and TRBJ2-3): GAGVSQSPSNKVTEKGKDVELRCDPISGHTALYWYRQSLGQGLEFLIYFQGNSAPDKSGLPSDRFSAERTGGSVSTLTIQRTQQEDSAVYLCASSLGASGGSNTQYFGPGTRLTVL.

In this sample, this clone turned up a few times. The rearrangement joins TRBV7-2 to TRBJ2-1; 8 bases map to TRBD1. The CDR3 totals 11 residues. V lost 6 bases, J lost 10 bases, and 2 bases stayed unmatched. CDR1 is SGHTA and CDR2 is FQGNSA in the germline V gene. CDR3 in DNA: TGTGCCAGCAGACGGACAGGGGAGCAGTTCTTC. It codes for CASRRTGEQFF.

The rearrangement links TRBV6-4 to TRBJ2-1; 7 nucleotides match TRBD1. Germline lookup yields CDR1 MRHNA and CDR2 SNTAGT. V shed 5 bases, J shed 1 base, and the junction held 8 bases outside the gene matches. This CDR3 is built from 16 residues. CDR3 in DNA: TGTGCCAGCAGTCAAAGGACAGGTCCTTCCTACAATGAGCAGTTCTTC. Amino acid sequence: CASSQRTGPSYNEQFF.

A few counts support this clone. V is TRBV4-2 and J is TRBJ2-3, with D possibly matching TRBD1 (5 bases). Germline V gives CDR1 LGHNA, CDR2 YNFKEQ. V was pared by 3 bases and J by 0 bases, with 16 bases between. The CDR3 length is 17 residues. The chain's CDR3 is CASSQLIQGASTDTQYF. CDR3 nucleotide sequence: TGTGCCAGCAGCCAGCTTATCCAGGGCGCCAGCACAGATACGCAGTATTTT.

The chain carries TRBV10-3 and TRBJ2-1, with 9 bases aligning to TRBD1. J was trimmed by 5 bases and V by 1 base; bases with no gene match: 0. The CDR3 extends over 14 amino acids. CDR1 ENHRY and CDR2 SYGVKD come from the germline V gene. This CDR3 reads CAISEWDRDNEQFF. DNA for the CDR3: TGTGCCATCAGTGAGTGGGACAGGGACAATGAGCAGTTCTTC.

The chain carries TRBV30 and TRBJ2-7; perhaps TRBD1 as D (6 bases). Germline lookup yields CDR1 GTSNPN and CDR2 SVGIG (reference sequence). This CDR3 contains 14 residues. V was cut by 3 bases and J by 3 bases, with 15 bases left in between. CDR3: CAWRETGHLYEQYF. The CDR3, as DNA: TGTGCCTGGAGAGAGACAGGACACCTCTACGAGCAGTACTTC.

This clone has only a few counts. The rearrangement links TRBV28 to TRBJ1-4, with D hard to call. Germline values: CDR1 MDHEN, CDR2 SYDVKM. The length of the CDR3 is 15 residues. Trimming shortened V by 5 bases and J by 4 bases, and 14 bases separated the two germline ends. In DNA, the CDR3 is TGTGCCAGCAGTAGGGCTGGCGGGGATAATGAAAAACTGTTTTTT. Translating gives CASSRAGGDNEKLFF.

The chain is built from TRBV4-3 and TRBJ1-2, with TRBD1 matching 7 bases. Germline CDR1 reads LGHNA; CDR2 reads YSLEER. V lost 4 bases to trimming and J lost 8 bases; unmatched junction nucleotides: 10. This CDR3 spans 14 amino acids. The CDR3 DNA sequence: TGCGCCAGCAGCCCGGGACCCTCAGGGGGAGGCTACACCTTC. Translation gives CASSPGPSGGGYTF.

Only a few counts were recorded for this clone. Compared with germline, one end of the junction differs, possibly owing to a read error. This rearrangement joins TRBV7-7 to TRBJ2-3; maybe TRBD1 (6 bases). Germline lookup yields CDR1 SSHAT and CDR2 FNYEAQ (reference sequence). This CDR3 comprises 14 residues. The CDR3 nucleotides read TGTGCTAGCAGCCTCAGGCCAGGGGATGATACGCAGTATTTT. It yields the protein CASSLRPGDDTQYF. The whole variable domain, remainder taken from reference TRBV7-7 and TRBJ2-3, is GAGVSQSPRYKVTKRGQDVTLRCDPISSHATLYWYQQALGQGPEFLTYFNYEAQPDKSGLPSDRFSAERPEGSISTLTIQRTEQRDSAMYRCASSLRPGDDTQYFGPGTRLTVL.

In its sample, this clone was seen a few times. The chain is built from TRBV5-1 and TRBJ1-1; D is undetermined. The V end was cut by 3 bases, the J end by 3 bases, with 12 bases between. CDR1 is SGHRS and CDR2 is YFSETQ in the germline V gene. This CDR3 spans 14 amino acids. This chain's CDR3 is CASSSGFEDTEAFF. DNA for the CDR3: TGCGCCAGCAGCTCCGGGTTTGAGGACACTGAAGCTTTCTTT.

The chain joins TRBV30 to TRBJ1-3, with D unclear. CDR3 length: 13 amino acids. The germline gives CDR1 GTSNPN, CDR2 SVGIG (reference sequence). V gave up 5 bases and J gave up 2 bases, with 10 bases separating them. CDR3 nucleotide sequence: TGTGCCTGGTATGGGATCGCTGGAAACACCATATATTTT. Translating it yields CAWYGIAGNTIYF.

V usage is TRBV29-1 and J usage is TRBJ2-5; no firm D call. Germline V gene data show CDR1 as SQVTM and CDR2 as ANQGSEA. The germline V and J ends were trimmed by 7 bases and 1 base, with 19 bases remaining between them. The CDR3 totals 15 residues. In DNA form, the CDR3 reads TGCAGCGCGAGGCGAGCCAATGGGCCCCAAGAGACCCAGTACTTC. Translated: CSARRANGPQETQYF.

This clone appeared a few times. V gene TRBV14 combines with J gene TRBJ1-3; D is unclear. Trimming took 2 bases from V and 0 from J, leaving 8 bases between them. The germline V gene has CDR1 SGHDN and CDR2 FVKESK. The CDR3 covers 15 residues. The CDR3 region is CASSQHGASGNTIYF. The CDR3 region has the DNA TGTGCCAGCAGCCAACACGGAGCCTCTGGAAACACCATATATTTT.

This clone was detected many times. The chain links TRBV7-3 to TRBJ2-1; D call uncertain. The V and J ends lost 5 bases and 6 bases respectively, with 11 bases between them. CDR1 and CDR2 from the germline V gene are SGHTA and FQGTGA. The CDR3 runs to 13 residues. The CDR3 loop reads CASSLSMSNEQFF. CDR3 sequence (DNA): TGTGCCAGCAGCCTGTCGATGTCCAATGAGCAGTTCTTC. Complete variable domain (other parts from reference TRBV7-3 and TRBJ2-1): GAGVSQTPSNKVTEKGKYVELRCDPISGHTALYWYRQSLGQGPEFLIYFQGTGAADDSGLPNDRFFAVRPEGSVSTLKIQRTERGDSAVYLCASSLSMSNEQFFGPGTRLTVL.